This TCR beta chain was retrieved from a study of read filtering for tumor transcriptome and immune sequencing. Study-wide background: By R-ISS, stages I, II and III held approximately 8, 16 and 7 patients. IR-seq gave about 3.5 to 10.27 million TCR reads per sample; RNA-seq gave about 80 to 1273. Findings of the study overall: Single-read clonotypes: roughly 80% of IR-seq clonotypes (about 3.5% of reads), about 75% of RNA-seq clonotypes (approximately 49% of reads).

From germline, CDR1 is MNHEY and CDR2 SVGAGI. V trimming: 7 bases; J trimming: 0 bases; junction bases outside the gene matches: 1. The CDR3 contains 15 residues. Every patient had bone marrow sampled while the disease was active. As concerns this clonotype: The antigen is unknown. A clone one base away is much larger, so this may be a read error. This likely comes from a read error, as the CDR3 has no conserved phenylalanine or tryptophan at its end.

The library was built from about 0.4 ug RNA with molecular barcoded adaptors for alpha/delta and beta/gamma chains. TCRdb independently ran MiXCR on the reads; one entry per CDR3 protein. The sample holds around 40,000 distinct CDR3 sequences, roughly 15% seen once. The sample consisted of a population of CD138-negative cells sorted from bone marrow. This sequence joins TRBV6-5 and TRBJ2-2, with 11 bases matching TRBD2. The clonotype was recovered from a donor aged 40 or over with multiple myeloma. In DNA form, the CDR3 reads TGTGCCAGCAAACTAGCGGGAGCGAACACCGGGGAGCTGTTTTAT. It specifies CASKLAGANTGELFY.